The entry below gives a single T cell receptor beta chain sequence along with its context. The count of this clone is one. This receptor's antigen is unknown. Per-nucleotide qualities are absent, and no much larger clonotype sits a single base away. The cysteine opens and the phenylalanine closes a CDR3 of 12 amino acids. Only the CDR3 DNA stays, 36 bases, in frame from base 1. Deletion took 1 base off V and 7 bases off J, with a span of 9 bases between the germline ends. Based on the germline V gene, the CDR1 and CDR2 sequences are SGHDT and YYEEEE. Repertoires were sampled multiple times during chemoradiotherapy, which allowed clonal expansion in the tumor microenvironment to be followed. This entry comes from a study of chemoradiotherapy in HPV16-positive cancers (dated by TCRdb to between 2021 and 2024). About the study as a whole: Candidate HPV-specific T-cell clones and common TCR motifs were defined by functional T-cell assays performed on cells from two HPV16-positive patients. The study set out to ask whether T-cell immunity against the HPV oncoproteins E6 and E7 changes over the course of chemoradiotherapy and whether that immunity affects survival. TCR repertoires from 86 patients with HPV-related cancers were then used to track the candidate HPV-specific TCRs and motifs. Study-level results and caveats: The survival association was reported for HPV16-positive patients, and the functional definition of HPV-specific T cells was derived from only two HPV16-positive patients. Expansion of candidate HPV-specific clones and E7-related TCR motifs was observed in the tumor microenvironment during treatment, whereas no such expansion was observed for non-HPV-specific T cells. Improved recurrence-free survival in HPV16-positive patients was associated with expansion of HPV-responsive T cells during chemoradiotherapy.

Library construction relied on the immunoSEQ multiplex PCR assay. TCRdb carries this immuneACCESS record with in-frame sequences only. Its versions omit some clonotypes, under half of them owing to an unresolved V gene in the studies checked, with the rest unexplained. Recorded for this sample are some 14,000 clones; approximately 71% of them occurred a single time. Roughly 20% of the sample goes to the ten largest clones. The receptor's source is a human donor with HPV-associated anogenital cancer. Recombination joined TRBV5-6 with TRBJ2-7; the D segment cannot be called with confidence. The material was obtained from a patient who underwent chemoradiotherapy. The DNA is TGTGCCAGCAGCTTGATAACGCAAGAGCAGTACTTC. Translation gives CASSLITQEQYF.